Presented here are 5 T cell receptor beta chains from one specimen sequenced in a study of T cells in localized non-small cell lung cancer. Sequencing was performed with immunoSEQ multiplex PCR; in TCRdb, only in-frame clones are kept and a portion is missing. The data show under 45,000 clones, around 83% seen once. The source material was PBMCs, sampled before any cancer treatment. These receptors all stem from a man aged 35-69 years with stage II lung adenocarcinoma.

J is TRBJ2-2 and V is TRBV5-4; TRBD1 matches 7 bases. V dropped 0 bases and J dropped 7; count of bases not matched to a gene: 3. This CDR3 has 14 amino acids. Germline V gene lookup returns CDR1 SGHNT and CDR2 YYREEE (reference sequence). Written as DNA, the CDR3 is TGTGCCAGCAGCTTGGAGGGGGCGAGCGGGGAGCTGTTTTTT. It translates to CASSLEGASGELFF.

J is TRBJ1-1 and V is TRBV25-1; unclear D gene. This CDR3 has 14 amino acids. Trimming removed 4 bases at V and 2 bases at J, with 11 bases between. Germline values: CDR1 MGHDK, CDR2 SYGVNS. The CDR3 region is CASSGLRGNTEAFF. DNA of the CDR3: TGTGCCAGCAGTGGACTCCGGGGAAACACTGAAGCTTTCTTT.

DNA of the CDR3: TGTGCCATCAGCGACCTCATAGGACAGCCCCAGCATTTT. Its translation: CAISDLIGQPQHF. The rearrangement joins TRBV10-3 to TRBJ1-5; D remains unclear. This CDR3 spans 13 amino acids. Germline V gives CDR1 ENHRY, CDR2 SYGVKD. V was pared by 6 bases and J by 7 bases, with 13 bases between.

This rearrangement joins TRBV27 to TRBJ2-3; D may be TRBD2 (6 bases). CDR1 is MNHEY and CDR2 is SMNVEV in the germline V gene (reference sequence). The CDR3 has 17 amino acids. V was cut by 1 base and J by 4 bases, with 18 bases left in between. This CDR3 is CASSLFTGLTGPDTQYF. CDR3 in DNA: TGTGCCAGCAGTTTATTCACGGGACTTACCGGTCCAGATACGCAGTATTTT.

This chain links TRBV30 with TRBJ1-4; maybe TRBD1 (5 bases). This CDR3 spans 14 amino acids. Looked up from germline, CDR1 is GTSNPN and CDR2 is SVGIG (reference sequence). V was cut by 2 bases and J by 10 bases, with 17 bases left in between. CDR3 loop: CAWSSAVQRGKLFF. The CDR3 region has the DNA TGTGCCTGGAGTTCGGCCGTCCAAAGGGGAAAACTGTTTTTT.